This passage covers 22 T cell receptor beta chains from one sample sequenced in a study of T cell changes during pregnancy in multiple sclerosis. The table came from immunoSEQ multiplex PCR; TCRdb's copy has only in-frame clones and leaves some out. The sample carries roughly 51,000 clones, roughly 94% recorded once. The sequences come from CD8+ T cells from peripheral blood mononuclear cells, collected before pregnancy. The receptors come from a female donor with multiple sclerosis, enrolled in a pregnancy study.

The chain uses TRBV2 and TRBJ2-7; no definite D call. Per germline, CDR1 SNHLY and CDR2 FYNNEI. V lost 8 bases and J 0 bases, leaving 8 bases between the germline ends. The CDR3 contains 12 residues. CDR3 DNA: TGTGCCAGCCGCGAGAGCTCCTACGAGCAGTACTTC. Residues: CASRESSYEQYF.

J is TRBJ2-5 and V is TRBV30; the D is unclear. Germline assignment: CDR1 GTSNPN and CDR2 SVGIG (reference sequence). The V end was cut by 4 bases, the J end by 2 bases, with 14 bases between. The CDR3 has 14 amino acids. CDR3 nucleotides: TGTGCCTGGACTACCGTTTCCCATCAAGAGACCCAGTACTTC. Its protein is CAWTTVSHQETQYF. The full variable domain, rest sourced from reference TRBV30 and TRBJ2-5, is SQTIHQWPATLVQPVGSPLSLECTVEGTSNPNLYWYRQAAGRGLQLLFYSVGIGQISSEVPQNLSASRPQDRQFILSSKKLLLSDSGFYLCAWTTVSHQETQYFGPGTRLLVL.

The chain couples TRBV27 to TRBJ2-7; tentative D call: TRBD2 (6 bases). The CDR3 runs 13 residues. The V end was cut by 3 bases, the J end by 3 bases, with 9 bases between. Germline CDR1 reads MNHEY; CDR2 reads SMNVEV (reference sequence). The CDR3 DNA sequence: TGTGCCAGCAGTTTTTCGGGGGACTACGAGCAGTACTTC. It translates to CASSFSGDYEQYF.

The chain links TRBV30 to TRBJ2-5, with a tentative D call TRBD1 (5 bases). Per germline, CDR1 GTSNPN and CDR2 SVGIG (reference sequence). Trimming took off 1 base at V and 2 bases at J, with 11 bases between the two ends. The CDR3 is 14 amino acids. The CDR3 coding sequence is TGTGCCTGGAGTGGCCCAGGGTCTCAAGAGACCCAGTACTTC. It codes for CAWSGPGSQETQYF. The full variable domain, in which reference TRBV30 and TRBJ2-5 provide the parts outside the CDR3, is SQTIHQWPATLVQPVGSPLSLECTVEGTSNPNLYWYRQAAGRGLQLLFYSVGIGQISSEVPQNLSASRPQDRQFILSSKKLLLSDSGFYLCAWSGPGSQETQYFGPGTRLLVL.

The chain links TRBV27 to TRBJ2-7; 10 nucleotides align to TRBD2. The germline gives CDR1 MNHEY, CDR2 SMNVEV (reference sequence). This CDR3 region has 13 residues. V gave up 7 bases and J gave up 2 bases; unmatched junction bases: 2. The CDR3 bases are TGTGCCAGCAAACTAGCGGGACCCTACGAGCAGTACTTC. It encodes CASKLAGPYEQYF.

The CDR3 DNA reads TGTGCCAGCAGCCCACCAGGCAACATTTATGGCTACACCTTC. Translated: CASSPPGNIYGYTF. The chain recombines TRBV11-2 with TRBJ1-2; D remains ambiguous. Germline V lookup: CDR1 SGHAT, CDR2 FQNNGV. This CDR3 region has 14 residues. V lost 5 bases and J lost 5, with 15 bases in between. The full variable domain, rest sourced from reference TRBV11-2 and TRBJ1-2, is EAGVAQSPRYKIIEKRQSVAFWCNPISGHATLYWYQQILGQGPKLLIQFQNNGVVDDSQLPKDRFSAERLKGVDSTLKIQPAKLEDSAVYLCASSPPGNIYGYTFGSGTRLTVV.

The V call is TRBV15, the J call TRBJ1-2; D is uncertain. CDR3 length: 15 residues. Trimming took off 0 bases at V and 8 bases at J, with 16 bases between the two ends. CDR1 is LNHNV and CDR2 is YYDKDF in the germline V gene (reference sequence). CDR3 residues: CATSRDRETRLGYTF. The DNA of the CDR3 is TGTGCCACCAGCAGAGATCGGGAAACTAGACTCGGCTACACCTTC. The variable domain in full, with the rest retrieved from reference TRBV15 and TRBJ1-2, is DAMVIQNPRYQVTQFGKPVTLSCSQTLNHNVMYWYQQKSSQAPKLLFHYYDKDFNNEADTPDNFQSRRPNTSFCFLDIRSPGLGDTAMYLCATSRDRETRLGYTFGSGTRLTVV.

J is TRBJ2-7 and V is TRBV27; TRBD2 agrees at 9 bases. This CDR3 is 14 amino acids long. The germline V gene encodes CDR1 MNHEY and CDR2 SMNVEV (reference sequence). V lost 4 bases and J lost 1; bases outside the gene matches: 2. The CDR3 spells CASSSLAGSYEQYF. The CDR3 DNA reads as TGTGCCAGCAGTTCACTAGCGGGTTCCTACGAGCAGTACTTC.

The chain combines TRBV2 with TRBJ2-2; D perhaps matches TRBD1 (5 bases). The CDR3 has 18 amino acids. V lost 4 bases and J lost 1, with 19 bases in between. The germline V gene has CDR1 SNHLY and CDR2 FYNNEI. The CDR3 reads CASSVAIWGALNTGELFF. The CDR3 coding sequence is TGTGCCAGCAGTGTGGCAATATGGGGCGCGTTGAACACCGGGGAGCTGTTTTTT. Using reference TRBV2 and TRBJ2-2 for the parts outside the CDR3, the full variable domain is EPEVTQTPSHQVTQMGQEVILRCVPISNHLYFYWYRQILGQKVEFLVSFYNNEISEKSEIFDDQFSVERPDGSNFTLKIRSTKLEDSAMYFCASSVAIWGALNTGELFFGEGSRLTVL.

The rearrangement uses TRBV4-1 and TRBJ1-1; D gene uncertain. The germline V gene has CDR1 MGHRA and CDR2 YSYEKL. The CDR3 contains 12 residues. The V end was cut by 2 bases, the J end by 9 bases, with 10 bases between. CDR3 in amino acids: CASSQLSGKAFF. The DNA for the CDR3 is TGCGCCAGCAGCCAATTATCAGGAAAAGCTTTCTTT.

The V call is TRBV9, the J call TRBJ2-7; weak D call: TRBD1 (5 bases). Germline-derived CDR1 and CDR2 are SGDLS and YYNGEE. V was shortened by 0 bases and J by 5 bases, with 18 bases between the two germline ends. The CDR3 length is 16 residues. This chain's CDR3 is CASSVGSGFTPDEQYF. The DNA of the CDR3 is TGTGCCAGCAGCGTAGGATCAGGGTTTACTCCGGACGAGCAGTACTTC.

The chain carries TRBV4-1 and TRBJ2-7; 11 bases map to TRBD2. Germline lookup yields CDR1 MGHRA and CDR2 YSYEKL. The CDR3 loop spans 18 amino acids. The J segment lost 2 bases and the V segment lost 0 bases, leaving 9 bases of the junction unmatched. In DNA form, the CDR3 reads TGCGCCAGCAGCCAAGATAGACCACTAGCGGGGGTGACCTACGAGCAGTACTTC. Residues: CASSQDRPLAGVTYEQYF.

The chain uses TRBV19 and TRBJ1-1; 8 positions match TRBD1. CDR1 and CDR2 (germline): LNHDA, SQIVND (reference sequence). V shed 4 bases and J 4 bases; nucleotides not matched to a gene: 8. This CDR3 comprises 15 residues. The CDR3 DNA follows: TGTGCCAGTAGTAGACCCAGGGGGCTGGGCACTGAAGCTTTCTTT. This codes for CASSRPRGLGTEAFF.

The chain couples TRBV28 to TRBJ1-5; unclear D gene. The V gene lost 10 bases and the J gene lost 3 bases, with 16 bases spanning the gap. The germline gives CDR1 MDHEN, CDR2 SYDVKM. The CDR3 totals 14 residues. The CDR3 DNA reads TGTGCCATTAGAGGGAGGGAGGTCAATCAGCCCCAGCATTTT. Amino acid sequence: CAIRGREVNQPQHF.

CDR3 protein: CASSATGTSVTGELFF. DNA for the CDR3: TGTGCCAGCAGCGCCACCGGGACTAGCGTCACCGGGGAGCTGTTTTTT. The chain is built from TRBV9 and TRBJ2-2, with 10 bases identical to TRBD2. The CDR3 is made up of 16 amino acids. Trimming at V came to 3 bases and at J to 4 bases, leaving 6 bases not matched to a gene. Germline CDR1 and CDR2: SGDLS and YYNGEE.

This chain's CDR3 is CSVEGWGLEETQYF. The CDR3 nucleotides are TGCAGCGTTGAAGGTTGGGGACTTGAAGAGACCCAGTACTTC. The chain employs TRBV29-1 and TRBJ2-5; TRBD2 might be the D (6 bases). V lost 1 base, J lost 3 bases, and 12 bases lay in between. The CDR3 runs to 14 residues. Germline CDR1 reads SQVTM; CDR2 reads ANQGSEA.

The CDR3 loop is CASSPEGLAGDNEQYF. CDR3 DNA sequence: TGTGCCAGCTCACCCGAGGGACTAGCGGGAGATAACGAGCAGTACTTC. J is TRBJ2-7 and V is TRBV18; TRBD2 aligns across 14 bases. The CDR3 is 16 residues long. Trimming took 3 bases from V and 5 from J; bases not matched to a gene: 6. Germline CDR1 reads KGHSH; CDR2 reads LQKENI.

The CDR3 here is CASRFGLAGRGSGELFF. In DNA form, the CDR3 reads TGCGCCAGCAGATTCGGACTAGCGGGACGGGGTAGCGGGGAGCTGTTTTTT. V gene TRBV5-1 combines with J gene TRBJ2-2, with TRBD2 matching over 12 bases. Germline loops: CDR1 SGHRS, CDR2 YFSETQ. This CDR3 spans 17 amino acids. The V and J ends lost 5 bases and 7 bases, in that order; junction bases with no gene match: 12.

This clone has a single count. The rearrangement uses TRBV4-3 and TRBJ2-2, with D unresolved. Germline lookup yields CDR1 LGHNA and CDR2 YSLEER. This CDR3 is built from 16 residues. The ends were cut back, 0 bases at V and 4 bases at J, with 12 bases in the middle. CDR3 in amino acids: CASSQDLVAGTGELFF. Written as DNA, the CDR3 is TGCGCCAGCAGCCAAGATTTAGTAGCCGGCACCGGGGAGCTGTTTTTT.

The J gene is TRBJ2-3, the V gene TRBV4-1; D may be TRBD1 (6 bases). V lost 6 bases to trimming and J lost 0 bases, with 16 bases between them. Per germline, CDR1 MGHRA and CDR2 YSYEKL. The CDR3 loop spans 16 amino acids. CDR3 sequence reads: CASSFRLRGSTDTQYF. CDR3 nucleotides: TGCGCCAGCAGTTTTCGACTAAGGGGGAGCACAGATACGCAGTATTTT.

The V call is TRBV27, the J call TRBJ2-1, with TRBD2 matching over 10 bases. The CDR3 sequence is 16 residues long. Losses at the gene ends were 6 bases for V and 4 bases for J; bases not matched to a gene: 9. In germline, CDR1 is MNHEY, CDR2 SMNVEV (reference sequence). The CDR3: CASSPSSGSWYNEQFF. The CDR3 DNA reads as TGTGCCAGCAGCCCCTCTAGCGGGAGTTGGTACAATGAGCAGTTCTTC.

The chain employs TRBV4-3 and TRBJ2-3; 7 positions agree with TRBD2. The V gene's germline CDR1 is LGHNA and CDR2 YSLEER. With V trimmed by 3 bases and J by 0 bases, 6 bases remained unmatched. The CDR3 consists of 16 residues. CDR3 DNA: TGCGCCAGCAGCCAGACGACTAGCCCAAGCACAGATACGCAGTATTTT. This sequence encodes CASSQTTSPSTDTQYF.